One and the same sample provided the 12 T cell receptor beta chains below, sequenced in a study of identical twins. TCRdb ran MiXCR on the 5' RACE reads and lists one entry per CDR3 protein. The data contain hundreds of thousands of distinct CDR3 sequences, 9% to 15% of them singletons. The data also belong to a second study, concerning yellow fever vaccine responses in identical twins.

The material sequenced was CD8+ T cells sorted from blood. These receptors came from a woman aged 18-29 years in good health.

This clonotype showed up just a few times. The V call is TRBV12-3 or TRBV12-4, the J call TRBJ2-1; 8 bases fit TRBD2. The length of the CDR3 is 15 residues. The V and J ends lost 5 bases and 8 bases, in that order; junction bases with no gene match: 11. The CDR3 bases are TGTGCCAGCAGTCCAGAGCGGGAGAGCGAGGATGAGCAGTTCTTC. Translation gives CASSPERESEDEQFF.

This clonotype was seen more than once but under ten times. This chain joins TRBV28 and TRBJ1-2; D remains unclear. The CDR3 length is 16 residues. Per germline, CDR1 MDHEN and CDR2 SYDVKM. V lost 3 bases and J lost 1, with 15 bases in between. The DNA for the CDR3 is TGTGCCAGCAGTTTTAACAGAGAGAACGATAACTATGGCTACACCTTC. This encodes CASSFNRENDNYGYTF.

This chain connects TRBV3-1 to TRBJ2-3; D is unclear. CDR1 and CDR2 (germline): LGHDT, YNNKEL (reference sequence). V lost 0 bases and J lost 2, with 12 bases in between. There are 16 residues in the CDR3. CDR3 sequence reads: CASSQDFWPSTDTQYF. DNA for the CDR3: TGTGCCAGCAGCCAAGATTTTTGGCCCTCCACAGATACGCAGTATTTT.

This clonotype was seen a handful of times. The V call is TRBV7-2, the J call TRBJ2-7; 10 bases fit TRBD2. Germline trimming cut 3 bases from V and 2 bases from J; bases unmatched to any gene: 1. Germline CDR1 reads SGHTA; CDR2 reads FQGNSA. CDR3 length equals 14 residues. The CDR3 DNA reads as TGTGCCAGCAGCTTGGGACTAGCGACCTACGAGCAGTACTTC. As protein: CASSLGLATYEQYF.

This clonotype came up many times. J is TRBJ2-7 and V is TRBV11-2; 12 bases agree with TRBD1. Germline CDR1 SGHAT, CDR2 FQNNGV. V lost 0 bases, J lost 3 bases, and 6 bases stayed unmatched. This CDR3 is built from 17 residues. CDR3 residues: CASSLEGDRGLDYEQYF. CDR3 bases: TGTGCCAGCAGCTTAGAAGGGGACAGGGGGCTTGACTACGAGCAGTACTTC. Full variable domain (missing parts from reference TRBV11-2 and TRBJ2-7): EAGVAQSPRYKIIEKRQSVAFWCNPISGHATLYWYQQILGQGPKLLIQFQNNGVVDDSQLPKDRFSAERLKGVDSTLKIQPAKLEDSAVYLCASSLEGDRGLDYEQYFGPGTRLTVT.

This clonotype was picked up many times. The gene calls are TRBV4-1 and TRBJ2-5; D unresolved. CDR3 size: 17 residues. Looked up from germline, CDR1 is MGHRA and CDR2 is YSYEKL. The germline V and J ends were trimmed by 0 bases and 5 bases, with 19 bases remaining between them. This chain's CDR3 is CASSQEPTEARFETQYF. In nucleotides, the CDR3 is TGCGCCAGCAGCCAAGAACCGACCGAAGCTAGATTTGAGACCCAGTACTTC.

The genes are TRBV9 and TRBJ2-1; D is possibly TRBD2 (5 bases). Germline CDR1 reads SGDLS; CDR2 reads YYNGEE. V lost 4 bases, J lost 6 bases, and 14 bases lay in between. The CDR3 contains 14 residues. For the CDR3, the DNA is TGTGCCAGCAGCCCCCCCCGGGGAACCAATGAGCAGTTCTTC. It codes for CASSPPRGTNEQFF.

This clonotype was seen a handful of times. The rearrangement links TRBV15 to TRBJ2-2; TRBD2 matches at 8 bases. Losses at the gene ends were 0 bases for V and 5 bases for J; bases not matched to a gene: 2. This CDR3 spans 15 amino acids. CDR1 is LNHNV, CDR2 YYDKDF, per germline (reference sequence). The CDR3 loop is CATSRDRGRTGELFF. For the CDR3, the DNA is TGTGCCACCAGCAGAGATCGCGGGAGGACCGGGGAGCTGTTTTTT.

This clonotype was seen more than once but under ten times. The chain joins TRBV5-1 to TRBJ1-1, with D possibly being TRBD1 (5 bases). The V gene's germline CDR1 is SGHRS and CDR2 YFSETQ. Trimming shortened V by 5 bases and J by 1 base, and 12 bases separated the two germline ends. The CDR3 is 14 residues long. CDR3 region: CASSLSGQNTEAFF. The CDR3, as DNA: TGCGCCAGCAGTTTATCGGGGCAGAACACTGAAGCTTTCTTT.

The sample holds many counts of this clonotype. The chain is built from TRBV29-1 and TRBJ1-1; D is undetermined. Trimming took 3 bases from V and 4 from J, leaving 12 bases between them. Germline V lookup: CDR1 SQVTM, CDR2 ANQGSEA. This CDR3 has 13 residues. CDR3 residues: CSVDRESGTEAFF. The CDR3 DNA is TGCAGCGTTGATAGGGAGTCGGGCACTGAAGCTTTCTTT.

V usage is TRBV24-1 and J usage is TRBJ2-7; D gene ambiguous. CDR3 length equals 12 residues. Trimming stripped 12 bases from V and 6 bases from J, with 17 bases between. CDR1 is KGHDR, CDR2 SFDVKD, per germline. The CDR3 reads CAPPSGPFEQYV. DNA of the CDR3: TGTGCCCCCCCGTCGGGCCCCTTCGAGCAGTACGTC.

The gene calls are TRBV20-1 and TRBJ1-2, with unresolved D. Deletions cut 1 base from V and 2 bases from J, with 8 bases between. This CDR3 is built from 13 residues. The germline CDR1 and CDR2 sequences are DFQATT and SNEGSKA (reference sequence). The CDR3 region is CSARVQNNYGYTF. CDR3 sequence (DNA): TGCAGTGCTAGAGTACAGAACAACTATGGCTACACCTTC.